This TCR beta chain was recovered during a study of blood T cell repertoires in COVID-19 (dated by TCRdb to about 2020). Regarding the study in general: The collaborator samples originated in the United States, Italy and Spain and spanned the acute and convalescent phases of COVID-19. The prospective study material was composed of cDNA or gDNA derived from T cells, B-cell-depleted T cells, or PBMCs. Subjects who had been exposed to COVID-19, were actively infected with it, or had recovered from it provided the deeply sampled blood TCRbeta repertoires that made up the dataset. The repertoires were made available in a free public database intended to serve as a resource for research on the immune response to SARS-CoV-2. Samples were obtained from the ongoing ImmuneRACE study (first 160 participants) and from 950 to 1,500 subjects provided by 6 global collaborators. The sample metadata nearly always contained a de-identified subject ID, COVID-19 status, age in years and sex. Where HLA class I and class II types were available, the types were taken from metadata supplied by the sample provider, not from assay-based typing. The full study reports these points: How much clinical and demographic metadata was included differed by source and by participant, and the metadata was provided uncurated.

TCRbeta CDR3 regions were amplified from genomic DNA using the immunoSEQ Assay, a bias-controlled multiplex PCR. The authors' analysis ran thus. The number of nucleated cells in each sample was estimated by amplification of reference gene primers within the assay. To quantify the absolute abundance of each unique TCRbeta CDR3 rearrangement, sequence reads were collapsed and filtered. For each sample, productive Simpson clonality was calculated by taking the square root of Simpson's diversity index across productive rearrangements. As stored in TCRdb, this immuneACCESS dataset retains in-frame rearrangements with V and J assigned. A fraction of the clones does not appear; measured against another copy, unresolved V genes explain less than half of the discrepancy, and the remainder lacks a known reason. Clone size and the V and J calls come from that table; the DNA yielded D and trimming. The sample table contains under 250,000 clones; only one count was recorded for approximately 83% of them. The top ten clones comprise approximately 3.6% of the sample.

Taken from the germline V gene, the CDR1 and CDR2 loops are SNHLY and FYNNEI. The cysteine opens and the phenylalanine closes a CDR3 of 13 amino acids. Here the CDR3 DNA is all that survives: 39 bases in frame from base 1. V is cut back by 6 bases and J by 4 bases, with 5 bases in the junction unmatched. Participants in the prospective study were enrolled through a virtual design, were aged about 18 to 100 years, and lived in under 25 United States geographic areas. To assign participants to cohorts, the prospective study relied on clinical history that participants themselves reported in a screening survey and a study questionnaire. Recovered participants in ImmuneRACE Cohort 3 were defined by two consecutive negative NP/OP PCR tests, clearance by a healthcare professional, or resolution of symptoms. Mobile phlebotomists in the prospective study collected whole blood, serum and a nasopharyngeal or oropharyngeal swab from every participant. Participants in the prospective study had the option to provide additional blood draws and questionnaires over a roughly 2-month period. Before DNA extraction, prospective study blood samples were shipped either frozen or at room temperature.

This clone was seen once. The target of this receptor is not known. Base qualities are not provided; no much larger clone lies one nucleotide away. This chain is built from TRBV2 and TRBJ1-2; 7 of the junction bases match TRBD1. Sequencing input: PBMCs or T cells enriched from blood (not recorded which). This clonotype originated in an older woman who had recovered from COVID-19. The CDR3 reads CASREDRSYGYTF. The DNA sequence follows: TGTGCCAGCAGAGAGGACAGGTCCTATGGCTACACCTTC.